Shown below are 13 T cell receptor beta chains from a single sample sequenced in a study of cytomegalovirus exposure and HLA in healthy donors. In the PCR, 60 Vbeta and 13 Jbeta primers were used. Assay: immunoSEQ multiplex PCR; the TCRdb copy retains only in-frame clones and omits some. The top ten clones hold roughly a sixth of a sample with 90,000 or so clones, 70% to 75% of them seen once. Sequenced sample: PBMCs. These receptors were obtained from a woman aged 18 to 35 in good health and CMV-seropositive.

This clone turned up a few times. V and J are TRBV4-1 and TRBJ2-5; 7 bases align to TRBD1. V trimming: 1 base; J trimming: 2 bases; junction bases outside the gene matches: 7. This CDR3 contains 16 residues. Germline V gives CDR1 MGHRA, CDR2 YSYEKL. DNA of the CDR3: TGCGCCAGCAGCCAAGGGGCCAGGGGGTGGCAAGAGACCCAGTACTTC. Residues: CASSQGARGWQETQYF.

The chain uses TRBV6-1 and TRBJ2-1; 7 positions agree with TRBD1. The CDR3 consists of 19 residues. Germline loops: CDR1 MNHNS, CDR2 SASEGT. The V and J ends lost 3 bases and 4 bases, in that order; junction bases with no gene match: 18. The CDR3, as DNA: TGTGCCAGCAGTGATAGGACAGGCGGGTATTCCCTAAGGTACAATGAGCAGTTCTTC. Its protein is CASSDRTGGYSLRYNEQFF.

The chain couples TRBV6-6 to TRBJ2-7; D is possibly TRBD1 (6 bases). The CDR3 runs 16 residues. Germline values: CDR1 MNHNY, CDR2 SVGAGI (reference sequence). The V end was cut by 2 bases, the J end by 2 bases, with 16 bases between. In DNA, the CDR3 is TGTGCCAGCAGTTACCTGGACAGCGGACCAACCTACGAGCAGTACTTC. Amino acid sequence: CASSYLDSGPTYEQYF.

A few counts support this clone. The CDR3 region is CASRLYGTGDSHGYTF. DNA of the CDR3: TGTGCCAGCAGGCTGTACGGGACAGGGGATTCCCATGGCTACACCTTC. V is TRBV28 and J is TRBJ1-2, with 10 positions matching TRBD1. Trimming took 6 bases from V and 6 from J; bases not matched to a gene: 13. In germline, CDR1 is MDHEN, CDR2 SYDVKM. CDR3 length: 16 amino acids.

The rearrangement joins TRBV18 to TRBJ1-2, with unresolved D. Germline V CDR1 and CDR2: KGHSH, LQKENI. The CDR3 loop spans 15 amino acids. The V and J ends lost 0 bases and 0 bases respectively, with 8 bases between them. The CDR3 sequence is CASSPPGASNYGYTF. For the CDR3, the DNA is TGTGCCAGCTCACCACCGGGCGCCTCTAACTATGGCTACACCTTC. Full variable domain (outside the CDR3, taken from reference TRBV18 and TRBJ1-2): NAGVMQNPRHLVRRRGQEARLRCSPMKGHSHVYWYRQLPEEGLKFMVYLQKENIIDESGMPKERFSAEFPKEGPSILRIQQVVRGDSAAYFCASSPPGASNYGYTFGSGTRLTVV.

The J gene is TRBJ1-1, the V gene TRBV9; tentatively, D is TRBD1 (5 bases). The germline CDR1 and CDR2 sequences are SGDLS and YYNGEE. This CDR3 is built from 15 residues. Between the trimmed V and J ends, which lost 0 bases and 0 bases, there was a span of 9 bases. CDR3 sequence: CASSVEPGMNTEAFF. CDR3 in DNA: TGTGCCAGCAGCGTAGAACCAGGGATGAACACTGAAGCTTTCTTT.

The chain recombines TRBV7-3 with TRBJ2-5; TRBD2 might be the D (5 bases). This CDR3 contains 13 residues. V lost 5 bases to trimming and J lost 3 bases, with 10 bases between them. Per germline, CDR1 SGHTA and CDR2 FQGTGA. CDR3 sequence: CASSLRGKETQYF. Written as DNA, the CDR3 is TGTGCCAGCAGCCTCCGAGGGAAAGAGACCCAGTACTTC.

The gene calls are TRBV9 and TRBJ2-1; maybe TRBD2 (5 bases). CDR1 is SGDLS and CDR2 is YYNGEE in the germline V gene. The CDR3 loop spans 14 amino acids. Trimming removed 1 base at V and 9 bases at J, with 14 bases between. Written as DNA, the CDR3 is TGTGCCAGCAGCGTATCGGGGTCTTATGGTGAGCAGTTCTTC. This encodes CASSVSGSYGEQFF.

The rearrangement links TRBV9 to TRBJ1-2, with D perhaps matching TRBD1 (6 bases). The CDR3 extends over 15 amino acids. In germline, CDR1 is SGDLS, CDR2 YYNGEE. V dropped 3 bases and J dropped 0 bases, with 12 bases sitting between them. CDR3 DNA sequence: TGTGCCAGCAGCGGTGGACAGATCACTAACTATGGCTACACCTTC. It encodes CASSGGQITNYGYTF.

V usage is TRBV10-3 and J usage is TRBJ2-7; D remains unclear. The V end lost 2 bases, the J end lost 3 bases, and 11 bases lay between the germline ends. Per the germline V gene, CDR1 is ENHRY and CDR2 is SYGVKD. The CDR3 length is 14 residues. CDR3 residues: CAISEPLRFYEQYF. CDR3 in DNA: TGTGCCATCAGTGAGCCCCTGAGGTTCTACGAGCAGTACTTC.

The CDR3 spells CASSDHGTGGSPLHF. CDR3 coding DNA: TGTGCCAGCAGTGACCACGGGACAGGTGGTTCACCCCTCCACTTT. V and J are TRBV6-4 and TRBJ1-6; TRBD1 matches at 8 bases. The CDR3 spans 15 residues. The ends lost 2 bases at V and 9 bases at J; junction bases unmatched: 6. CDR1 and CDR2 (germline): MRHNA, SNTAGT.

The chain is built from TRBV4-2 and TRBJ2-1, with D possibly being TRBD1 (6 bases). The CDR3 covers 15 residues. Trimming left V 2 bases short and J 7 bases short, with 15 bases between. Germline assignment: CDR1 LGHNA and CDR2 YNFKEQ. The DNA of the CDR3 is TGTGCCAGCAGCCAAAAATGGGGGCCCTGGAATGAGCAGTTCTTC. It codes for CASSQKWGPWNEQFF.

For the CDR3, the DNA is TGTGCCAGCAGCCGGACAGGGAACTTCGACGAGCAGTACTTC. This encodes CASSRTGNFDEQYF. The chain links TRBV28 to TRBJ2-7; 8 nucleotides agree with TRBD1. The germline V gene has CDR1 MDHEN and CDR2 SYDVKM. Losses at the gene ends were 6 bases for V and 5 bases for J; bases not matched to a gene: 9. The CDR3 length is 14 residues.